In this sample, the clone carrying this T cell receptor beta chain turned up once. Its specificity is unknown. These data originate in a study of T cell responses to AZD1222 COVID-19 vaccine. Germline CDR1 SGDLS, CDR2 YYNGEE. Losses at the gene ends were 0 bases for V and 8 bases for J; bases not matched to a gene: 10. The CDR3 runs to 15 residues. The method was immunoSEQ multiplex PCR; TCRdb's version includes in-frame clones alone and lacks a portion of them. The sample shows 150,000 or so clones, roughly 90% of them seen only once. Study-wide points: The donor group comprised mostly white British people and more females; the analysis possibly underestimated clonal diversity.

This receptor was taken from an adult in good health. Sample: peripheral blood, taken on day 0 of AZD1222 vaccination. The chain couples TRBV9 to TRBJ1-2; 7 nucleotides agree with TRBD1. In nucleotides, the CDR3 is TGTGCCAGCAGCGTAGGTCCCGACAGGGTCGGCGGCTACACCTTC. This gives the protein CASSVGPDRVGGYTF. Full variable domain (outside the CDR3, taken from reference TRBV9 and TRBJ1-2): DSGVTQTPKHLITATGQRVTLRCSPRSGDLSVYWYQQSLDQGLQFLIQYYNGEERAKGNILERFSAQQFPDLHSELNLSSLELGDSALYFCASSVGPDRVGGYTFGSGTRLTVV.